Given below is one TCR beta chain in context. This clone's antigen is unknown. Nothing much larger sits one base from this clone, and base qualities are not available. The method behind the library was the immunoSEQ multiplex PCR assay. The clones in this table, taken by TCRdb from immuneACCESS, are in-frame only. Not every clone is retained; where verified, under half of the shortfall comes from an unresolved V gene, and the cause of the rest is unknown. Here the sample has tens of thousands of clones; more than 85% occur a single time. Together, the top ten hold around 1.3% of the sample. This sample was included in a study of control samples from healthy donors and cancer patients (dated by TCRdb to about 2020). Germline trimming: 1 base from V, 5 bases from J; junction bases outside gene matches: 2. The CDR3, from cysteine to phenylalanine, totals 14 residues. Just the 42-base CDR3 DNA is kept, in frame starting at base 1. The germline V gene yields SGHTA for CDR1 and FQGNSA for CDR2.

This receptor chain uses TRBV7-2 and TRBJ1-1; TRBD1 aligns with 9 central bases. Material: blood. This TCR was sampled from a woman aged 50 to 60 in good health. The sequence in DNA is TGTGCCAGCAGCTTAGTACAGGGGGCGACTGAAGCTTTCTTT. It specifies CASSLVQGATEAFF.